This T cell receptor (beta chain) was obtained from a study of T cell changes during pregnancy in multiple sclerosis. TCRdb keeps only in-frame clones here, not all; method: immunoSEQ multiplex PCR. The sample has some 71,000 clones, roughly 91% seen once. The sequenced sample was CD4+ T cells from peripheral blood mononuclear cells, obtained in the third trimester of pregnancy. The sequence came from a female donor in good health, enrolled as a control in a pregnancy study.

The CDR3 spells CASSGAWDQPQHF. The CDR3 DNA reads as TGTGCCAGCAGTGGGGCATGGGATCAGCCCCAGCATTTT. The genes are TRBV6-1 and TRBJ1-5; D not certain. The V gene lost 4 bases and the J gene lost 5 bases, with 9 bases spanning the gap. CDR3 length: 13 amino acids. CDR1 MNHNS and CDR2 SASEGT come from the germline V gene.